These 14 T cell receptor beta chains were all obtained from the same sample, sequenced in a study of T cell changes during pregnancy in multiple sclerosis. Assay: immunoSEQ multiplex PCR; the TCRdb copy retains only in-frame clones and omits some. The sample contains fewer than 35,000 clones, about 90% of which appear only once. The specimen was CD4+ T cells from peripheral blood mononuclear cells, collected in the third trimester of pregnancy. The receptors stem from a female donor in good health, enrolled as a control in a pregnancy study.

The count of this clone is one. Here the CDR3 reads CASSNDGPGGKKAGNTIYF. The CDR3 bases are TGTGCCAGCAGCAATGATGGGCCAGGGGGCAAGAAGGCTGGAAACACCATATATTTT. This chain links TRBV21-1 with TRBJ1-3; the tabulated D call, TRBD1, remains unverified against the DNA. TRBV21-1 is listed as a pseudogene. CDR3 length: 19 residues.

The chain uses TRBV7-2 and TRBJ1-1; D may be TRBD1 (6 bases). Trimming removed 0 bases at V and 5 bases at J, with 10 bases between. This CDR3 spans 14 amino acids. Germline V gives CDR1 SGHTA, CDR2 FQGNSA. The CDR3 loop is CASSLAAGVTEAFF. The CDR3 DNA is TGTGCCAGCAGCTTAGCGGCAGGGGTTACTGAAGCTTTCTTT.

The chain carries TRBV9 and TRBJ2-5; 10 bases align to TRBD2. The J call may be wrong; the DNA end is better matched by TRBJ2-7. Germline assignment: CDR1 SGDLS and CDR2 YYNGEE. The CDR3 is made up of 16 amino acids. This CDR3 reads CASSVGASGSSYEQYF. CDR3 bases: TGTGCCAGCAGCGTAGGGGCTAGCGGGAGTAGTTACGAGCAGTACTTC.

Only a few counts were recorded for this clone. The gene calls are TRBV4-1 and TRBJ1-2; D is unresolved. Trimming took 4 bases from V and 10 from J, leaving 10 bases between them. This CDR3 has 11 residues. The germline CDR1 and CDR2 sequences are MGHRA and YSYEKL. The CDR3 DNA follows: TGCGCCAGCAGCCGCAGAGACATCTACACCTTC. This sequence encodes CASSRRDIYTF.

This clone was recorded once. V gene TRBV6-6 combines with J gene TRBJ2-7, with a tentative D call TRBD2 (6 bases). V lost 5 bases and J lost 1, with 6 bases in between. The CDR3 extends over 12 amino acids. Germline V gene sequence: CDR1 MNHNY, CDR2 SVGAGI (reference sequence). Here the CDR3 reads CASSGTSYEQYF. The CDR3 nucleotides are TGTGCCAGCAGTGGGACTTCCTACGAGCAGTACTTC.

The chain has TRBV19 and TRBJ1-2; TRBD1 might be the D (5 bases). Germline lookup yields CDR1 LNHDA and CDR2 SQIVND (reference sequence). This CDR3 spans 16 amino acids. V was cut by 1 base and J by 0 bases, with 12 bases left in between. This CDR3 is CASSIVWGGANYGYTF. CDR3 in DNA: TGTGCCAGTAGTATAGTCTGGGGGGGAGCTAACTATGGCTACACCTTC.

The chain links TRBV27 to TRBJ2-1; 12 positions agree with TRBD1. Germline-derived CDR1 and CDR2 are MNHEY and SMNVEV (reference sequence). V trimming: 4 bases; J trimming: 6 bases; junction bases outside the gene matches: 7. The CDR3 consists of 16 residues. The CDR3 here is CASSSLRDRGLNEQFF. The CDR3 DNA reads TGTGCCAGCAGTTCCCTACGGGACAGGGGGCTCAATGAGCAGTTCTTC.

The V call is TRBV4-1, the J call TRBJ2-7, with 7 nucleotides matching TRBD2. The CDR3 sequence is 14 residues long. The germline CDR1 and CDR2 sequences are MGHRA and YSYEKL. The J segment lost 3 bases and the V segment lost 4 bases, leaving 6 bases of the junction unmatched. This chain's CDR3 is CASSRTREGYEQYF. The CDR3 DNA is TGCGCCAGCAGCCGCACGAGGGAGGGCTACGAGCAGTACTTC.

The rearrangement links TRBV4-2 to TRBJ2-5, with 7 bases matching TRBD2. Germline lookup yields CDR1 LGHNA and CDR2 YNFKEQ. CDR3 length: 14 residues. After removal of 1 base from V and 4 bases from J, the junction contained 3 bases not matched to a gene. The CDR3 DNA reads TGTGCCAGCAGCCAAGGCGGGAGTGGAGAGACCCAGTACTTC. Translation: CASSQGGSGETQYF.

J is TRBJ1-1 and V is TRBV19; 9 bases map to TRBD1. The ends lost 5 bases at V and 10 bases at J; junction bases unmatched: 5. CDR1 and CDR2 from the germline V gene are LNHDA and SQIVND (reference sequence). The CDR3 loop spans 12 amino acids. CDR3 DNA sequence: TGTGCCAGTAGTTGGGACAGGGCGGTAGCTTTCTTT. As protein: CASSWDRAVAFF.

V usage is TRBV6-6 and J usage is TRBJ1-2, with D perhaps TRBD1 (6 bases). Trimming took off 6 bases at V and 0 bases at J, with 14 bases between the two ends. Germline V gives CDR1 MNHNY, CDR2 SVGAGI (reference sequence). The CDR3 runs 15 residues. Here the CDR3 DNA reads TGTGCCAGCAGCGTGTTGGGGGCTACTAACTATGGCTACACCTTC. Amino acid sequence: CASSVLGATNYGYTF.

V usage is TRBV15 and J usage is TRBJ1-1; D not certain. CDR1 and CDR2 (germline): LNHNV, YYDKDF (reference sequence). The CDR3 is made up of 13 amino acids. V shed 0 bases and J shed 1 base, with 3 bases lying between them. CDR3 sequence: CATSRDRNTEAFF. The CDR3 DNA reads TGTGCCACCAGCAGAGATCGGAACACTGAAGCTTTCTTT. The full variable domain, with the rest looked up from reference TRBV15 and TRBJ1-1, is DAMVIQNPRYQVTQFGKPVTLSCSQTLNHNVMYWYQQKSSQAPKLLFHYYDKDFNNEADTPDNFQSRRPNTSFCFLDIRSPGLGDTAMYLCATSRDRNTEAFFGQGTRLTVV.

The V call is TRBV7-2, the J call TRBJ1-2; tentative D call: TRBD1 (6 bases). V lost 4 bases, J lost 4 bases, and 13 bases lay in between. CDR1 is SGHTA, CDR2 FQGNSA, per germline. This CDR3 comprises 14 residues. CDR3 in amino acids: CASSSPRGPYGYTF. CDR3 nucleotide sequence: TGTGCCAGCAGCTCACCCAGGGGCCCCTATGGCTACACCTTC. The entire variable domain, with the rest obtained from reference TRBV7-2 and TRBJ1-2, is as follows: GAGVSQSPSNKVTEKGKDVELRCDPISGHTALYWYRQSLGQGLEFLIYFQGNSAPDKSGLPSDRFSAERTGGSVSTLTIQRTQQEDSAVYLCASSSPRGPYGYTFGSGTRLTVV.

V is TRBV29-1 and J is TRBJ1-2; 9 bases map to TRBD1. V lost 6 bases to trimming and J lost 4 bases; unmatched junction nucleotides: 9. This CDR3 spans 14 amino acids. The V gene's germline CDR1 is SQVTM and CDR2 ANQGSEA. Here the CDR3 DNA reads TGCAGCGTCAAGTTGGGACAGGGCCTCTATGGCTACACCTTC. Its translation: CSVKLGQGLYGYTF.